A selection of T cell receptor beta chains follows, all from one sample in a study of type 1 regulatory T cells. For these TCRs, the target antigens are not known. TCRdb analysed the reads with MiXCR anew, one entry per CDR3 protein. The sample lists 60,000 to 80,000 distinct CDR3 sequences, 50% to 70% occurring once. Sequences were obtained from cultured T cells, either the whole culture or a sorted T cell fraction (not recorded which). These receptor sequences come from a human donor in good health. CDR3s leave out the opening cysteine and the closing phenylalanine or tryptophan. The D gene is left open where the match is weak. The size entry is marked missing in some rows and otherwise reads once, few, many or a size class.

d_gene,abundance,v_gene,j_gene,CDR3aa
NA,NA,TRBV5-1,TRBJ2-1,ASSLAPGTYNEQF
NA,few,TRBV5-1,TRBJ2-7,ASSSLPGAYEQY
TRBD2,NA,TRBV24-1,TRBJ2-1,ATSYRGLAGNNEQF
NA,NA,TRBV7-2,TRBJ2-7,ASSLSERGTYEQY
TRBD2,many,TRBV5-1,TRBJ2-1,ASSANSGNEQF
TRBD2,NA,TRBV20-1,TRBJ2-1,SASRLAGTSYNEQF
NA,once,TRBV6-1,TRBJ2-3,ASSDRGVTDTQY
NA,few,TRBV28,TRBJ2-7,ASSPPQGSAYEQY
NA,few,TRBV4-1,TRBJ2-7,ASSTPGRNEQY
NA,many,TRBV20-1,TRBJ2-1,SASQGALYNEQF